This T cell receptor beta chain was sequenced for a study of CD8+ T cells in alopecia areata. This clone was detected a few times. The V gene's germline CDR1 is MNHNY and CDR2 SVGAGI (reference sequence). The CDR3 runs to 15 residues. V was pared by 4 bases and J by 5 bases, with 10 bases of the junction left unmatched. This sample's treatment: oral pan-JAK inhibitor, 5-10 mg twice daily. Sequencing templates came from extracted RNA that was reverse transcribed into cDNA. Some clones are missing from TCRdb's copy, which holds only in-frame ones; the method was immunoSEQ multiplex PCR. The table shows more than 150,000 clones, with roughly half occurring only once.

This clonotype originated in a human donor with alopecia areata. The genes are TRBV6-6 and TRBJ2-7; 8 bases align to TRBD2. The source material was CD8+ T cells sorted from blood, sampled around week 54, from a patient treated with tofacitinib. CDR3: CASSFYSGVANEQYF. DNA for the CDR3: TGTGCCAGCAGTTTCTATAGCGGGGTGGCCAACGAGCAGTACTTC.